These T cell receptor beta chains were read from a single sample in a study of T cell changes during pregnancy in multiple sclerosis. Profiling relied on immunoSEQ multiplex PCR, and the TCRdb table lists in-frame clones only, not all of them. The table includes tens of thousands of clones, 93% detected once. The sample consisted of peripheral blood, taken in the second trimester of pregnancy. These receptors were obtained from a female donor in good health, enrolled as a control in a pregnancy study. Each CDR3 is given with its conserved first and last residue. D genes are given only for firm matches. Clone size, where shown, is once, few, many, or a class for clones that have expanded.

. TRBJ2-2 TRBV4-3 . CASSQGGAGTGELFF TGCGCCAGCAGCCAGGGGGGGGCGGGCACCGGGGAGCTGTTTTTT
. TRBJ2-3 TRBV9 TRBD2 CASSIISGGTTDTQYF TGTGCCAGCAGCATTATTAGCGGGGGGACCACAGATACGCAGTATTTT
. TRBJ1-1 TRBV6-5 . CASSYQVNTEAFF TGTGCCAGCAGTTACCAGGTGAACACTGAAGCTTTCTTT
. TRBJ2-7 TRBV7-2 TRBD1 CASSLGQVAYEQYF TGTGCCAGCAGCCTGGGACAGGTCGCCTACGAGCAGTACTTC
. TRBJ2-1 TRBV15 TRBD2 CATSRDTFTSGGRSSYNEQFF TGTGCCACCAGCAGAGATACGTTCACTAGCGGGGGGCGTAGCTCCTACAATGAGCAGTTCTTC
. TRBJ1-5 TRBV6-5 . CASSYSEESNQPQHF TGTGCCAGCAGTTACTCGGAGGAGAGCAATCAGCCCCAGCATTTT
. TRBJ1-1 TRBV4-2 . CASSPPLGQVAFF TGTGCCAGCAGCCCGCCCCTGGGGCAGGTAGCTTTCTTT
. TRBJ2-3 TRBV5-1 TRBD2 CASSLERGGRDTQYF TGCGCCAGCAGCTTGGAGCGGGGGGGCCGGGATACGCAGTATTTT
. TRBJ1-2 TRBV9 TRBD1 CASSVAKTGGVDGYTF TGTGCCAGCAGCGTAGCTAAGACAGGGGGCGTCGATGGCTACACCTTC
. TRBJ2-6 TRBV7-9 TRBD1 CASSPRPQGPAGANVLTF TGTGCCAGCAGCCCGAGACCACAGGGGCCGGCTGGGGCCAACGTCCTGACTTTC
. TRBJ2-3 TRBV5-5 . CASTVRPGADTQYF TGTGCCAGCACCGTCCGGCCAGGGGCAGATACGCAGTATTTT
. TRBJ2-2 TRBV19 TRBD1 CASRGQGQSGLFTGELFF TGTGCCAGTAGAGGACAGGGCCAATCGGGGTTATTCACCGGGGAGCTGTTTTTT
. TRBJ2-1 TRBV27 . CASSSPGNEQFF TGTGCCAGCAGTTCTCCAGGGAATGAGCAGTTCTTC
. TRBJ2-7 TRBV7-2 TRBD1 CASTLNRTGTYEQYF TGTGCCAGCACCTTGAACAGGACAGGGACCTACGAGCAGTACTTC
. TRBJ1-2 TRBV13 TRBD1 CASNLGQASNYGYTF TGTGCCAGCAACTTAGGACAGGCTTCTAACTATGGCTACACCTTC
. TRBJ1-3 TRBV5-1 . CASSSTVNSGNTIYF TGCGCCAGCAGCTCGACAGTTAACTCTGGAAACACCATATATTTT
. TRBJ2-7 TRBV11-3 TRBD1 CASSSTGADEQYF TGTGCCAGCAGCTCGACAGGGGCTGACGAGCAGTACTTC
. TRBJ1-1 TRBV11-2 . CASSSGVEAFF TGTGCCAGCAGCTCAGGGGTAGAAGCTTTCTTT
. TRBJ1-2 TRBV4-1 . CASSQGGGGVGSPNYGYTF TGCGCCAGCAGCCAAGGTGGCGGGGGCGTGGGGTCCCCTAACTATGGCTACACCTTC
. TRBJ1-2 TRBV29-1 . CSVDTAKGYTF TGCAGCGTCGACACGGCTAAGGGCTACACCTTC
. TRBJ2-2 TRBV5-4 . CASSETTGELFF TGTGCCAGCTCTGAGACTACCGGGGAGCTGTTTTTT
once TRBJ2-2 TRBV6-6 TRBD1 CASIASRQGGGGELFF TGTGCCAGCATCGCCTCCCGACAGGGCGGTGGCGGGGAGCTGTTTTTT
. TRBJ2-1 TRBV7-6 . CASSPGQYNEQFF TGTGCCAGCAGCCCGGGACAATACAATGAGCAGTTCTTC